This record concerns one T cell receptor beta chain sequence. This clonotype appeared many times. Its antigen is still unknown. No quality values exist for individual bases; no much larger clone is one base distant. This record belongs to a study of response to subunit inactivated influenza vaccine (dated by TCRdb to about 2018). Regarding the study in general: Deep quantitative T cell receptor repertoire profiling was used in the study to track responses to a trivalent subunit inactivated influenza vaccine. Broader findings and caveats from the paper: The authors proposed that each seasonal influenza vaccination may bring in only a limited number of new T cells.

Libraries came from RT-PCR. The sequencer was an Illumina HiSeq 2500. TCRdb itself trimmed the public reads at Q25 with fastp, ran MiXCR and retained productive beta chains. One record per CDR3 amino acid sequence lists the most common genes and DNA. The sample includes hundreds of thousands of distinct CDR3 sequences, with approximately 11% observed a single time. The ten biggest clones cover 9.5% to 12% of the sample. The same data also contributed to another study, on T cells expressing NK-cell markers. As described in the second report: TCR beta cDNA libraries were prepared using 5'RACE template switching, which introduced a universal primer site and unique molecular identifiers. Fewer than ten donors provided sorted CD3+CD56+NKG2C+, CD3+CD56+NKG2C- and CD3+CD56-NKG2C+ T-cell subsets, whose TCR beta-chain repertoires were profiled. Among the eight sequenced donors, seven were HCMV-seropositive and one was HCMV-seronegative. To restrict sorting to alphabetaTCR-expressing T cells, an anti-gammadeltaTCR antibody was added in several experiments. For about 6 donors, the dominant CD3+CD56+NKG2C+ clonotypes were among the top 10 CD8+ clonotypes and accounted for roughly 1.0-7.5% of CD8+ T cells. Those dominant clonotypes were again the most abundant among CD3+CD56-NKG2C+ cells in several donors, at 28.3-60.1%. Whether the expanded NKG2C-expressing T cell clones were specific for HCMV antigens was left unclear. The eight sequenced donors were randomly selected healthy volunteers, three men and five women. A commercial ELISA kit detecting HCMV-specific IgG in serum was used to determine HCMV serostatus. Peripheral blood mononuclear cells were isolated from blood by Ficoll density gradient centrifugation. For roughly 6 donors, bulk peripheral blood T-cell repertoires were additionally sequenced from unsorted PBMC. cDNA synthesis was primed from the TCR beta constant segment, followed by two successive PCR amplification steps. The libraries were sequenced on Illumina HiSeq 2000/2500, MiSeq or NextSeq, producing 2 x 150 bp reads. MIGEC was used to demultiplex reads and group the reads by UMI, and MiTCR was used to assemble and quantify clonotypes. Only TCR cDNA sequences supported by at least two reads were kept to exclude erroneous sequences. The tcR package was used for downstream repertoire analysis, and clonotypes were matched across fractions by CDR3 nucleotide sequence plus V segment. VDJmatch was used to annotate antigen specificity against VDJdb, with one amino acid substitution in CDR3 allowed.

The source is a man aged 45-60 years who received an inactivated influenza vaccine. Donor details come from another sample of the same person, matched by shared clones. Sequencing was performed on PBMCs from blood, taken on the day of vaccination.

The CDR3 corresponds to CASSQEVASGSREKLFF. The nucleotide sequence reads as follows: TGCGCCAGCAGCCAAGAGGTAGCTTCAGGGTCAAGGGAAAAACTGTTTTTT. The chain is made from TRBV4-3 and TRBJ1-4; the D region possibly corresponds to TRBD1 (5 bases align). Trimming takes 0 bases from V and 8 bases from J, and the germline ends sit 19 bases apart. The cysteine opens and the phenylalanine closes a CDR3 of 17 amino acids. Only the CDR3 region is kept as DNA, spanning 51 bases read in frame from base 1. Looking up the germline V gene yields CDR1 LGHNA and CDR2 YSLEER.